This T cell receptor beta chain was identified in a study of cytomegalovirus exposure and HLA in healthy donors. Findings and caveats of the study: It was in a later analysis that TCR association rates were seen to vary by HLA locus, highest for DRB1 and lowest for HLA-C.

60 Vbeta and 13 Jbeta primers were used in PCR. The table came from immunoSEQ multiplex PCR; TCRdb's copy has only in-frame clones and leaves some out. The table records approximately 100,000 clones, 75% to 85% of them present only once. Germline values: CDR1 LNHDA, CDR2 SQIVND (reference sequence). Trimming took off 0 bases at V and 2 bases at J, with 8 bases between the two ends. The length of the CDR3 is 15 residues. Turning to this clone: Antigen: not known.

These donors, healthy bone marrow donors, were studied. The specimen sequenced was PBMCs. The chain couples TRBV19 to TRBJ1-5; possibly TRBD1 for D (5 bases). The clonotype was recovered from a man aged 18 to 29 in good health and CMV-seropositive. The CDR3: CASSIDPRGNQPQHF. The CDR3 DNA follows: TGTGCCAGTAGTATAGATCCCAGGGGCAATCAGCCCCAGCATTTT.